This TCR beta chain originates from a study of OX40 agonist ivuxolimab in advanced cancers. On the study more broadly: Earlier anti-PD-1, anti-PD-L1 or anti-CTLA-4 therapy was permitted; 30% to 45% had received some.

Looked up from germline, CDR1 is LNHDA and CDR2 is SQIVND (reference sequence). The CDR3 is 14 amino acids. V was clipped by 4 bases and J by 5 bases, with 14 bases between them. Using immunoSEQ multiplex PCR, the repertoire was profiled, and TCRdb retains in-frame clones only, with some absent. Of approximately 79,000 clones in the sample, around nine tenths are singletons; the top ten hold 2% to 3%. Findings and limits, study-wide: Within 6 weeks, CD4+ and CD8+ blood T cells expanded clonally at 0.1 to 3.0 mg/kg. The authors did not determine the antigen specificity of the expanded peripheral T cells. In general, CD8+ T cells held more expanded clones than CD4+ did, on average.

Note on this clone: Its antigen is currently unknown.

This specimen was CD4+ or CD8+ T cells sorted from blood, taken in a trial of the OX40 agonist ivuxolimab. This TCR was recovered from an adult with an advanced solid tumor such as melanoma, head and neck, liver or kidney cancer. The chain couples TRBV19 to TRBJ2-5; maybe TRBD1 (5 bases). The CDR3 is CASSTLVPGETQYF. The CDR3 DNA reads TGTGCCAGTAGTACCCTTGTCCCAGGGGAGACCCAGTACTTC.